This entry lists 30 T cell receptor beta chains sequenced from one sample in a study of shared clonotypes between healthy human individuals. CD45RO negativity and positive selection for CCR7 defined naive CD8 cells, a population that excluded terminally differentiated effector memory CD45RA+ cells. Using immunoSEQ multiplex PCR, the repertoire was profiled, and TCRdb retains in-frame clones only, with some absent. The repertoire consists of around 550,000 clones, with around 95% occurring once and the leading ten covering approximately 0.11%. The specimen was naive CD8+ T cells sorted from blood. These receptor sequences come from a woman aged 25 to 39 in good health.

The sample holds one count of this clone. This chain connects TRBV28 to TRBJ2-1; 9 bases are a match to TRBD2. Germline values: CDR1 MDHEN, CDR2 SYDVKM. Germline trimming cut 4 bases from V and 10 bases from J; bases unmatched to any gene: 14. CDR3 length: 16 residues. This CDR3 reads CASSYRKGLATREQFF. The CDR3 DNA sequence: TGTGCCAGCAGTTACCGCAAGGGACTAGCTACTCGGGAGCAGTTCTTC.

The chain recombines TRBV10-3 with TRBJ2-5; 8 positions agree with TRBD2. The CDR3 is 15 residues long. Germline-derived CDR1 and CDR2 are ENHRY and SYGVKD. V shed 4 bases, J shed 1 base, and the junction held 5 bases outside the gene matches. The chain's CDR3 is CAISASTSVQETQYF. CDR3 nucleotide sequence: TGTGCCATCAGTGCCTCGACTAGCGTCCAAGAGACCCAGTACTTC.

The chain employs TRBV28 and TRBJ1-1; D is unresolved. CDR3 length: 10 residues. CDR1 MDHEN and CDR2 SYDVKM come from the germline V gene. V was clipped by 9 bases and J by 3 bases, with 5 bases between them. The CDR3 protein is CASRDTEAFF. DNA of the CDR3: TGTGCCAGTCGGGACACTGAAGCTTTCTTT.

The chain joins TRBV9 to TRBJ1-1; D perhaps matches TRBD1 (5 bases). Germline assignment: CDR1 SGDLS and CDR2 YYNGEE. V was trimmed by 4 bases and J by 4 bases, leaving 20 bases between them. This CDR3 has 16 residues. The CDR3 DNA reads as TGTGCCAGCAGCTCCCCTCGGGGCAGTTTTACCACTGAAGCTTTCTTT. Translation gives CASSSPRGSFTTEAFF.

V and J are TRBV5-8 and TRBJ2-5, with 9 bases matching TRBD2. Germline trimming cut 3 bases from V and 0 bases from J; bases unmatched to any gene: 15. Per the germline V gene, CDR1 is SGHTS and CDR2 is YDEGEE. This CDR3 is built from 19 residues. CDR3 in DNA: TGTGCCAGCAGCTCCCCGGCTAGCGGGATGGCTGTGTACCAAGAGACCCAGTACTTC. It encodes CASSSPASGMAVYQETQYF. The complete variable domain, with remaining parts taken from reference TRBV5-8 and TRBJ2-5, reads EAGVTQSPTHLIKTRGQQATLRCSPISGHTSVYWYQQALGLGLQFLLWYDEGEERNRGNFPPRFSGRQFPNYSSELNVNALELEDSALYLCASSSPASGMAVYQETQYFGPGTRLLVL.

The sample holds one count of this clone. The rearrangement uses TRBV2 and TRBJ2-3; 7 bases map to TRBD1. The germline CDR1 and CDR2 sequences are SNHLY and FYNNEI. V was clipped by 0 bases and J by 2 bases; unmatched bases: 8. This CDR3 is built from 17 residues. DNA for the CDR3: TGTGCCAGCAGTGAAGCGGACAGGAGTTTGAACACAGATACGCAGTATTTT. This codes for CASSEADRSLNTDTQYF.

V is TRBV2 and J is TRBJ2-7; TRBD1 is a possible D gene (6 bases). CDR3 length: 15 amino acids. Trimming shortened V by 11 bases and J by 1 base, and 21 bases separated the two germline ends. The germline CDR1 and CDR2 sequences are SNHLY and FYNNEI. The CDR3 sequence is CACSWDKIISYEQYF. The DNA for the CDR3 is TGTGCCTGCTCTTGGGACAAGATAATTTCCTACGAGCAGTACTTC. Full variable domain (rest looked up from reference TRBV2 and TRBJ2-7): EPEVTQTPSHQVTQMGQEVILRCVPISNHLYFYWYRQILGQKVEFLVSFYNNEISEKSEIFDDQFSVERPDGSNFTLKIRSTKLEDSAMYFCACSWDKIISYEQYFGPGTRLTVT.

The chain combines TRBV9 with TRBJ2-7, with D perhaps TRBD1 or TRBD2 (5 bases each). Trimming took 3 bases from V and 2 from J, leaving 12 bases between them. Germline V gene sequence: CDR1 SGDLS, CDR2 YYNGEE. The CDR3 runs 14 residues. The CDR3 protein is CASSARGDPYEQYF. In DNA, the CDR3 is TGTGCCAGCAGCGCCCGAGGGGACCCCTACGAGCAGTACTTC.

The chain links TRBV27 to TRBJ2-7, with D possibly being TRBD2 (5 bases). The V gene lost 0 bases and the J gene lost 2 bases, with 14 bases spanning the gap. From germline, CDR1 is MNHEY and CDR2 SMNVEV (reference sequence). This CDR3 is 16 amino acids long. The CDR3 DNA sequence: TGTGCCAGCAGTTTATCTTGGGGAGAATCCCCCTACGAGCAGTACTTC. Amino acids: CASSLSWGESPYEQYF.

The rearrangement links TRBV7-3 to TRBJ1-1; 8 bases fit TRBD1. Germline CDR1 is SGHTA and CDR2 is FQGTGA. CDR3 length: 16 residues. With V trimmed by 0 bases and J by 2 bases, 5 bases remained unmatched. CDR3 in DNA: TGTGCCAGCAGCTTAACTGGCAGGGGGCGCAACACTGAAGCTTTCTTT. It is translated as CASSLTGRGRNTEAFF.

This chain uses TRBV6-1 with TRBJ2-1, with D tentatively TRBD1 (6 bases). CDR3 size: 16 residues. Germline assignment: CDR1 MNHNS and CDR2 SASEGT. V lost 3 bases and J 0 bases, leaving 12 bases between the germline ends. The CDR3 coding sequence is TGTGCCAGCAGTGACCTGGACAGCGTCTCCTACAATGAGCAGTTCTTC. Translating gives CASSDLDSVSYNEQFF.

The chain carries TRBV5-1 and TRBJ1-5; possible D gene TRBD1, 5 bases. The CDR3 spans 15 residues. Germline lookup yields CDR1 SGHRS and CDR2 YFSETQ. With 0 bases removed from V and 1 base from J, the gap between germline ends came to 8 bases. The CDR3 bases are TGCGCCAGCAGCTTGGAGGCAGGGAGCAATCAGCCCCAGCATTTT. Residues: CASSLEAGSNQPQHF.

The V gene is TRBV19, the J gene TRBJ2-3; 8 bases match TRBD2. The ends lost 3 bases at V and 6 bases at J; junction bases unmatched: 14. The CDR3 runs to 17 residues. The germline V gene encodes CDR1 LNHDA and CDR2 SQIVND (reference sequence). CDR3 DNA: TGTGCCAGTAGTATGGCCTTTACGGCGGGAGGCTATGATACGCAGTATTTT. It yields the protein CASSMAFTAGGYDTQYF.

The DNA of the CDR3 is TGTGCCAGCAGCCAAGCAGGGGTAAGGAACGAGCAGTACTTC. The encoded protein is CASSQAGVRNEQYF. This chain uses TRBV14 with TRBJ2-7, with D possibly matching TRBD1 (6 bases). The V end lost 1 base, the J end lost 5 bases, and 12 bases lay between the germline ends. Germline V gene data show CDR1 as SGHDN and CDR2 as FVKESK. This CDR3 spans 14 amino acids.

V and J are TRBV28 and TRBJ2-5, with 11 bases aligning to TRBD1. The CDR3 sequence is 17 residues long. Trimming at V came to 8 bases and at J to 1 base, leaving 12 bases not matched to a gene. Germline loops: CDR1 MDHEN, CDR2 SYDVKM. The CDR3 reads CASQGQGGGGVQETQYF. The CDR3 DNA is TGTGCCAGCCAGGGACAGGGGGGAGGAGGAGTCCAAGAGACCCAGTACTTC.

The chain couples TRBV7-9 to TRBJ2-1; 10 positions match TRBD2. The CDR3 length is 12 residues. After removal of 5 bases from V and 10 bases from J, the junction contained 2 bases not matched to a gene. From germline, CDR1 is SEHNR and CDR2 FQNEAQ (reference sequence). CDR3: CASSLGLAEQFF. In DNA form, the CDR3 reads TGTGCCAGCAGCCTGGGACTAGCGGAGCAGTTCTTC.

This clone was detected once. This chain links TRBV19 with TRBJ2-1; 7 nucleotides agree with TRBD2. Per the germline V gene, CDR1 is LNHDA and CDR2 is SQIVND (reference sequence). J gave up 9 bases and V 7 bases, and 12 bases lay outside the gene matches. CDR3 length: 14 amino acids. CDR3 in amino acids: CASTPPSGYGEQFF. The CDR3 DNA sequence: TGTGCCAGTACCCCTCCTAGCGGCTACGGTGAGCAGTTCTTC.

The chain employs TRBV4-1 and TRBJ1-4; a possible D gene is TRBD1 (5 bases). The CDR3 extends over 15 amino acids. V lost 1 base, J lost 8 bases, and 14 bases lay in between. Germline V gene lookup returns CDR1 MGHRA and CDR2 YSYEKL. The CDR3 nucleotides are TGCGCCAGCAGCCAAGTGTGGGGGGTGCGGGAAAAACTGTTTTTT. It codes for CASSQVWGVREKLFF.

The chain's CDR3 is CASSVDSTGNTIYF. Here the CDR3 DNA reads TGTGCCAGCAGCGTCGACAGTACTGGAAACACCATATATTTT. V and J are TRBV13 and TRBJ1-3, with TRBD1 as a possible D gene (5 bases). Germline lookup yields CDR1 PRHDT and CDR2 FYEKMQ (reference sequence). This CDR3 contains 14 residues. V lost 5 bases, J lost 2 bases, and 10 bases lay in between. Combining the CDR3 with reference TRBV13 and TRBJ1-3 gives the whole variable domain AAGVIQSPRHLIKEKRETATLKCYPIPRHDTVYWYQQGPGQDPQFLISFYEKMQSDKGSIPDRFSAQQFSDYHSELNMSSLELGDSALYFCASSVDSTGNTIYFGEGSWLTVV.

The chain combines TRBV5-6 with TRBJ1-4; D gene uncertain. Trimming left V 4 bases short and J 5 bases short, with 12 bases between. CDR1 and CDR2 (germline): SGHDT, YYEEEE. The CDR3 is 14 amino acids. In DNA, the CDR3 is TGTGCCAGCAGCGACGGGTCTATGAATGAAAAACTGTTTTTT. This encodes CASSDGSMNEKLFF.

The chain is built from TRBV28 and TRBJ1-3, with 7 bases lining up with TRBD1. V dropped 3 bases and J dropped 4; count of bases not matched to a gene: 6. The CDR3 totals 15 residues. The V gene's germline CDR1 is MDHEN and CDR2 SYDVKM. This CDR3 reads CASSFDRVWGNTIYF. The CDR3 nucleotides read TGTGCCAGCAGTTTTGACAGGGTGTGGGGAAACACCATATATTTT.

The chain combines TRBV5-1 with TRBJ2-7, with 12 nucleotides matching TRBD2. CDR1 is SGHRS, CDR2 YFSETQ, per germline. The CDR3 is 21 residues long. Trimming at V came to 0 bases and at J to 4 bases, leaving 20 bases not matched to a gene. The CDR3 here is CASSLGLRGTSGPERVYEQYF. The CDR3, as DNA: TGCGCCAGCAGCTTGGGCCTCCGAGGGACTAGCGGGCCGGAGAGGGTGTACGAGCAGTACTTC.

The chain has TRBV28 and TRBJ2-2; possibly TRBD1 for D (5 bases). This CDR3 region has 13 residues. Trimming stripped 8 bases from V and 1 base from J, with 8 bases between. The V gene's germline CDR1 is MDHEN and CDR2 SYDVKM. The CDR3 DNA sequence: TGTGCCAGCGCCAGGGAGAACACCGGGGAGCTGTTTTTT. Amino acids: CASARENTGELFF.

This chain connects TRBV10-3 to TRBJ2-5; tentatively, D is TRBD1 (5 bases). The end of the DNA aligns better with TRBJ2-7, so the J call may be wrong. The CDR3 runs 12 residues. The germline CDR1 and CDR2 sequences are ENHRY and SYGVKD. CDR3 region: CAITTENYEQYF. The CDR3 DNA reads TGTGCCATCACGACAGAAAACTACGAGCAGTACTTC.

Notes on this clone: The same CDR3 is also encoded by other DNA sequences in this sample. The chain links TRBV13 to TRBJ1-1; 7 nucleotides align to TRBD1. The V segment lost 1 base and the J segment 2 bases; nucleotides outside the gene matches: 1. Germline V lookup: CDR1 PRHDT, CDR2 FYEKMQ (reference sequence). CDR3 length equals 14 residues. The chain's CDR3 is CASSLAGGNTEAFF. The DNA of the CDR3 is TGTGCCAGCAGCTTAGCAGGGGGAAACACTGAAGCTTTCTTT.

The chain employs TRBV11-2 and TRBJ2-7, with D uncertain. The germline V gene encodes CDR1 SGHAT and CDR2 FQNNGV. V gave up 2 bases and J gave up 3 bases, with 5 bases separating them. The CDR3 spans 12 residues. CDR3 coding DNA: TGTGCCAGCAGCTTAATGGGCTACGAGCAGTACTTC. It is translated as CASSLMGYEQYF.

The chain uses TRBV19 and TRBJ1-2, with D possibly TRBD1 on 5 matching bases. Trimming shortened V by 8 bases and J by 4 bases, and 11 bases separated the two germline ends. The CDR3 sequence is 12 residues long. CDR1 LNHDA and CDR2 SQIVND come from the germline V gene (reference sequence). CDR3 DNA: TGTGCCAGTGGGGGTTCTGGCTATGGCTACACCTTC. Translated: CASGGSGYGYTF.

The genes are TRBV7-9 and TRBJ2-1; D is uncertain. Germline CDR1 reads SEHNR; CDR2 reads FQNEAQ (reference sequence). The CDR3 runs 17 residues. The germline V and J ends were trimmed by 5 bases and 10 bases, with 27 bases remaining between them. CDR3 sequence reads: CASSPPRGDPAYMEQFF. The CDR3 nucleotides are TGTGCCAGCAGCCCCCCGAGAGGAGACCCAGCTTATATGGAGCAGTTCTTC.

The chain joins TRBV6-5 to TRBJ2-7; D might be TRBD1 (6 bases). The CDR3 loop spans 14 amino acids. Trimming shortened V by 6 bases and J by 4 bases, and 16 bases separated the two germline ends. The germline V gene encodes CDR1 MNHEY and CDR2 SVGAGI. CDR3 DNA sequence: TGTGCCAGCAGCCTGACAGGAGTCGAATACGAGCAGTACTTC. This sequence encodes CASSLTGVEYEQYF.

The chain carries TRBV7-9 and TRBJ2-1; possible D gene TRBD2, 6 bases. V gave up 0 bases and J gave up 8 bases, with 11 bases separating them. CDR3 size: 14 residues. CDR1 and CDR2 (germline): SEHNR, FQNEAQ (reference sequence). CDR3 nucleotides: TGTGCCAGCAGCTTAGCGGAGGGCCGCGATGAGCAGTTCTTC. It specifies CASSLAEGRDEQFF.